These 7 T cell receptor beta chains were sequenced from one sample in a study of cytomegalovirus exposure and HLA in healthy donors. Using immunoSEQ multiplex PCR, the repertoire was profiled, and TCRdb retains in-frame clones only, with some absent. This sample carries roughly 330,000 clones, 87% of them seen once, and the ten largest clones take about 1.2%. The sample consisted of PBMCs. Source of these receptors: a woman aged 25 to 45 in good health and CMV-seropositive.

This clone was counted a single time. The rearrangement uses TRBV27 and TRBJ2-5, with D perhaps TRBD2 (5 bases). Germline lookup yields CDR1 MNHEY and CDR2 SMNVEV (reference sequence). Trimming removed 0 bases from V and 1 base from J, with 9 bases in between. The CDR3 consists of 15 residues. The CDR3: CASSLSSGVQETQYF. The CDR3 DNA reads TGTGCCAGCAGTTTATCGTCCGGGGTCCAAGAGACCCAGTACTTC.

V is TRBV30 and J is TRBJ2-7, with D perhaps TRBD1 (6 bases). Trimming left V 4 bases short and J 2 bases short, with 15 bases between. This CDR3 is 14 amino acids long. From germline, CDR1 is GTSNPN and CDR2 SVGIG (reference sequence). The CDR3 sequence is CAWTQTGYAYEQYF. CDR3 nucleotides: TGTGCCTGGACCCAAACAGGGTACGCCTACGAGCAGTACTTC.

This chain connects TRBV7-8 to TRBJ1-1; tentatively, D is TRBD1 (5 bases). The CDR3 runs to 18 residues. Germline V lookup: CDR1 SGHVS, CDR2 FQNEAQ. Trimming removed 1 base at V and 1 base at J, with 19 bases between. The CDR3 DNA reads TGTGCCAGCAGCTTAGTACCCCTAAACAAGGGGTGGAACACTGAAGCTTTCTTT. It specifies CASSLVPLNKGWNTEAFF.

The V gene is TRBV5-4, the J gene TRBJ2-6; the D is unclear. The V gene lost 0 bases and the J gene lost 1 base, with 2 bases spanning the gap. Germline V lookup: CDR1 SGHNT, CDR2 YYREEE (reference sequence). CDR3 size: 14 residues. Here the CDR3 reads CASSLGSGANVLTF. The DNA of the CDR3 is TGTGCCAGCAGCTTGGGATCTGGGGCCAACGTCCTGACTTTC. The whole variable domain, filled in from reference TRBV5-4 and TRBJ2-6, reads ETGVTQSPTHLIKTRGQQVTLRCSSQSGHNTVSWYQQALGQGPQFIFQYYREEENGRGNFPPRFSGLQFPNYSSELNVNALELDDSALYLCASSLGSGANVLTFGAGSRLTVL.

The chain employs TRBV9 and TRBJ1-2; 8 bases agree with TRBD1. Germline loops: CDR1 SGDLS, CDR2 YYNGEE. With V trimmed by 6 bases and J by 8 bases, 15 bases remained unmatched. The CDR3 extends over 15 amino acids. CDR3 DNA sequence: TGTGCCAGCACCCACATGCCCGGACAGGGAGACGGCTACACCTTC. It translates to CASTHMPGQGDGYTF.

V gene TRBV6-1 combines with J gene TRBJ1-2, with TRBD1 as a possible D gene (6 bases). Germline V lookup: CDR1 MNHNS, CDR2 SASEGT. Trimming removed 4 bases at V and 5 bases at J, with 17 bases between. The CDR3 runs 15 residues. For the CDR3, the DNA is TGTGCCAGCAGTGGGGCGGGGGCCCTGGGGTATGGCTACACCTTC. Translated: CASSGAGALGYGYTF.

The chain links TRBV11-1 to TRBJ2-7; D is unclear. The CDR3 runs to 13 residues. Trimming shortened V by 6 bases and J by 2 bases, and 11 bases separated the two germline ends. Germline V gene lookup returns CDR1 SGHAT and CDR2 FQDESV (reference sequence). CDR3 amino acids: CASSHGLAYEQYF. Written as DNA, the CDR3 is TGTGCCAGCAGTCACGGGTTAGCCTACGAGCAGTACTTC. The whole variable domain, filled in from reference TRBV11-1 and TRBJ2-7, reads EAEVAQSPRYKITEKSQAVAFWCDPISGHATLYWYRQILGQGPELLVQFQDESVVDDSQLPKDRFSAERLKGVDSTLKIQPAELGDSAMYLCASSHGLAYEQYFGPGTRLTVT.